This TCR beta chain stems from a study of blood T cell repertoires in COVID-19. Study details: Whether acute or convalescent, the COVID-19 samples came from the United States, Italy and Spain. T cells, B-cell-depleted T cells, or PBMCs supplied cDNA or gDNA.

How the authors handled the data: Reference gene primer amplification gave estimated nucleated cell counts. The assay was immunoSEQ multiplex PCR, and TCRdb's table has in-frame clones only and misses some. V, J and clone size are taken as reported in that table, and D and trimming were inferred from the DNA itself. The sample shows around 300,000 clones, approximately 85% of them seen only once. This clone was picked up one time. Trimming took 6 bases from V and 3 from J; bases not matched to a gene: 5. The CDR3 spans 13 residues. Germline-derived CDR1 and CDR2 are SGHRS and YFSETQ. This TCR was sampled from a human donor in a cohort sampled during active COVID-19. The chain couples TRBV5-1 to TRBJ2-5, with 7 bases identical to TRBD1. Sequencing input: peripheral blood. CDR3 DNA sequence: TGCGCCAGCACTGGGACAGCAAAAGAGACCCAGTACTTC. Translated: CASTGTAKETQYF.